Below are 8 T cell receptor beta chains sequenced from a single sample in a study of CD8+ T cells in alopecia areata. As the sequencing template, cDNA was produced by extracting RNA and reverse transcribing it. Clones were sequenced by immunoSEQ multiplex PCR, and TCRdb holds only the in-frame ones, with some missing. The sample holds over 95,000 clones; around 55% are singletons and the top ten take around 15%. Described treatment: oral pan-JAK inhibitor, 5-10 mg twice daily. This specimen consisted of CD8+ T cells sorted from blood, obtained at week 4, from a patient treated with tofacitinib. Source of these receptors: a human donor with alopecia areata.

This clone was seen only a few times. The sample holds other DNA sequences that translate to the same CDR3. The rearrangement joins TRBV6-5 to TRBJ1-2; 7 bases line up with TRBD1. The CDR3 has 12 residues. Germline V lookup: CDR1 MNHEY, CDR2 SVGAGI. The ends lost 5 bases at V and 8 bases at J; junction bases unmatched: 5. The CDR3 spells CASSLTGDGYTF. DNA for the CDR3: TGTGCCAGCAGTCTCACAGGGGACGGCTACACCTTC.

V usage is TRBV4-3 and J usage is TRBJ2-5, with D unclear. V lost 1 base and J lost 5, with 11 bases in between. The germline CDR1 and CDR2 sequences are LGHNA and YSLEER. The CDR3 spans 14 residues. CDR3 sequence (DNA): TGCGCCAGCAGCCAAGTGCGCTTTTATGAGACCCAGTACTTC. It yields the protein CASSQVRFYETQYF.

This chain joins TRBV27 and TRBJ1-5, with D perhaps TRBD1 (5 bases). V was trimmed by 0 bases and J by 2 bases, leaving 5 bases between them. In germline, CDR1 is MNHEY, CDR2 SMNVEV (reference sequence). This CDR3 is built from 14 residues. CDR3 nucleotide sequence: TGTGCCAGCAGTTTATCAGGGGGCAATCAGCCCCAGCATTTT. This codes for CASSLSGGNQPQHF.

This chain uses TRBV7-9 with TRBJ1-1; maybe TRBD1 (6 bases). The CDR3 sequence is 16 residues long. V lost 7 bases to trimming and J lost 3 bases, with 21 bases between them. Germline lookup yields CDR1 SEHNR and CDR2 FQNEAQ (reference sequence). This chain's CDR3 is CASTLLDGGQDTEAFF. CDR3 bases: TGTGCCAGCACCCTATTGGATGGGGGGCAGGACACTGAAGCTTTCTTT.

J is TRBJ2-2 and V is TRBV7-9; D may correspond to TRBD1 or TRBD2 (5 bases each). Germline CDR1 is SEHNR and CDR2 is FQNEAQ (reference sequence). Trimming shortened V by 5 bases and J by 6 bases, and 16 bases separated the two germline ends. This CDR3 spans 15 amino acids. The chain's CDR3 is CASSPPGLSPGELFF. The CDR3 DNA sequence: TGTGCCAGCAGCCCACCGGGGCTTTCGCCCGGGGAGCTGTTTTTT.

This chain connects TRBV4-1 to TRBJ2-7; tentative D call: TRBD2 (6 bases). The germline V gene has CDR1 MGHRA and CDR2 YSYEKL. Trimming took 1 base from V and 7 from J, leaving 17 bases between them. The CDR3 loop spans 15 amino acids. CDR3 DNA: TGCGCCAGCAGCCAAGCGGGGGAGTGGGTATGGGAGCAGTACTTC. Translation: CASSQAGEWVWEQYF.

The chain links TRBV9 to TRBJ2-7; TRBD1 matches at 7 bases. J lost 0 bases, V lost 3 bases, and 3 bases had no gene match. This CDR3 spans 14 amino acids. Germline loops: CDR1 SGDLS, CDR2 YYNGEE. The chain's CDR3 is CASSGGDSSYEQYF. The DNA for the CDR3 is TGTGCCAGCAGCGGAGGGGACAGCTCCTACGAGCAGTACTTC.

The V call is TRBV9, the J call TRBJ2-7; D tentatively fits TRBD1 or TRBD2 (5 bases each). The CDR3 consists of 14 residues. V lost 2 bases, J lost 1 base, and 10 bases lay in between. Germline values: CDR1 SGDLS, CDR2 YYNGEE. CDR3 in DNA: TGTGCCAGCAGCGTGGGGGACGTATCCTACGAGCAGTACTTC. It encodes CASSVGDVSYEQYF.